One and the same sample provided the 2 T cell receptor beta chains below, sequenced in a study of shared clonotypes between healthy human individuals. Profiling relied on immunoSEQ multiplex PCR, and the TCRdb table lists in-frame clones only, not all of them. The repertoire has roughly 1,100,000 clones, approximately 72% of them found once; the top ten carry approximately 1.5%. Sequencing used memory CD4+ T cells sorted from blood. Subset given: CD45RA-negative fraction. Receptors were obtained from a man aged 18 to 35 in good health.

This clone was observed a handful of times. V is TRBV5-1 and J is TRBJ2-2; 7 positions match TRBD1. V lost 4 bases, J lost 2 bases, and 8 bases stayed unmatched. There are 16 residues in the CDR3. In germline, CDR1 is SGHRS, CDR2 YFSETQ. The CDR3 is CASSLGTDVNTGELFF. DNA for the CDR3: TGCGCCAGCAGCCTCGGGACAGACGTCAACACCGGGGAGCTGTTTTTT.

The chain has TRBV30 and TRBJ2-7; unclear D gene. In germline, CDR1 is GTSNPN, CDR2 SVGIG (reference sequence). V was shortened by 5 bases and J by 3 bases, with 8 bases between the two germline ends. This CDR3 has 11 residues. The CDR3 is CAWARSYEQYF. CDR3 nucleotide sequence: TGTGCCTGGGCCCGAAGCTACGAGCAGTACTTC.